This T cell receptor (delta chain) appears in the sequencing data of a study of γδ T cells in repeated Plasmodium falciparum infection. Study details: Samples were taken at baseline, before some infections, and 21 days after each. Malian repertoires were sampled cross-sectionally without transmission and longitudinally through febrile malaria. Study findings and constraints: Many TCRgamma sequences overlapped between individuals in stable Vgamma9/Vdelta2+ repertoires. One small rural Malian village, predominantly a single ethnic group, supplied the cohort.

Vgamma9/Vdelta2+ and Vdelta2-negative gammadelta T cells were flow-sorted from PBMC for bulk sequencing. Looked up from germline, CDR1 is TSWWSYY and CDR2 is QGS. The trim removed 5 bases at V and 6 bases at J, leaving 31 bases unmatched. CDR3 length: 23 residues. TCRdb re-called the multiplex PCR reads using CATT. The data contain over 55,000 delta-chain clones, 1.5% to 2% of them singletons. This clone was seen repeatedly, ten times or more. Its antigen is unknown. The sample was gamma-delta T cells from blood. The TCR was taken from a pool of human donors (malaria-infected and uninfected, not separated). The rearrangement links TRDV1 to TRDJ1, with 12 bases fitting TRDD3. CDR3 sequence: CALGPGIVSSPILGDTDLNKLIF. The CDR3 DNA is TGTGCTCTTGGGCCCGGTATAGTATCCTCTCCCATACTGGGGGATACCGACCTCAATAAACTCATCTTT.